The clone carrying this TCR beta chain was seen a handful of times. The antigen remains unidentified. The sample comes from a study of cytomegalovirus exposure and HLA in healthy donors. Whole-study context: An early data release held tens of millions of unique TCRs from HLA-typed donors. Notes on the study in general: Later analysis identified several of the most significant clusters that appeared linked to common viral pathogens. V- and J-gene trimming of TCR beta was linked (in a later analysis) to a missense DCLRE1C variant. There were some V segments, including TRBV6-2 and TRBV6-3, excluded as indistinguishable.

60 Vbeta and 13 Jbeta primers were used in PCR. Assay used: immunoSEQ multiplex PCR; TCRdb lists only in-frame clones, some missing. The sample lists about 140,000 clones, over 60% occurring once. The V and J ends lost 5 bases and 5 bases, in that order; junction bases with no gene match: 10. Germline lookup yields CDR1 SGHDT and CDR2 YYEEEE. This CDR3 has 16 residues. The sequence derives from a woman aged 45-59 years in good health and CMV-seronegative. Sequenced sample: PBMCs. This chain links TRBV5-6 with TRBJ2-3; 11 nucleotides align to TRBD2. CDR3 protein: CASRKPGLAELDTQYF. In DNA form, the CDR3 reads TGTGCCAGCAGAAAACCGGGACTAGCGGAACTAGATACGCAGTATTTT.